This entry concerns a single T cell receptor (beta chain). After removal of 0 bases from V and 13 bases from J, the junction contained 10 bases not matched to a gene. Germline V lookup: CDR1 SGHTA, CDR2 FQGNSA. CDR3 length: 16 amino acids. This entry belongs to a study of blood T cell repertoires in COVID-19. Sequencing used immunoSEQ multiplex PCR; TCRdb keeps in-frame clones, though not all of them. The table has some 150,000 clones, about 85% seen once. The sequenced sample consisted of peripheral blood. The receptor's source is a man aged 60 to 69 who had recovered from COVID-19. The V call is TRBV7-2, the J call TRBJ1-6, with TRBD1 matching over 9 bases. CDR3 sequence reads: CASSLAQGAQSSPLHF. The CDR3 DNA follows: TGTGCCAGCAGCTTAGCACAGGGGGCCCAATCGTCCCCCCTCCACTTT.